What follows describes a single T cell receptor beta chain. Per the authors' pipeline: By means of reference gene primer amplification, nucleated cell counts were estimated. The method was immunoSEQ multiplex PCR; TCRdb's version includes in-frame clones alone and lacks a portion of them. That table gives V, J and clone size, and the DNA gave D and trimming. This table has some 180,000 clones, over 75% appearing once. While infection was still active, Seattle patients were enrolled and then followed longitudinally. This sample is part of a study of blood T cell repertoires in COVID-19. About the research overall: Acute-phase and convalescent COVID-19 samples originated in the United States, Italy and Spain.

The length of the CDR3 is 13 residues. The germline V gene encodes CDR1 SGHNT and CDR2 YYREEE (reference sequence). V was clipped by 6 bases and J by 2 bases, with 10 bases between them. This chain links TRBV5-4 with TRBJ2-3; possibly TRBD1 for D (5 bases). The sequenced sample consisted of peripheral blood. The receptor was isolated from a man aged 45 to 65 with COVID-19, enrolled during active disease. The CDR3 DNA is TGTGCCAGCACCCTCAGGGACACAGATACGCAGTATTTT. This gives the protein CASTLRDTDTQYF.